This T cell receptor (beta chain) was captured in a study of shared clonotypes between healthy human individuals. The assay was immunoSEQ multiplex PCR, and TCRdb's table has in-frame clones only and misses some. In the table there are over 800,000 clones, 80% to 95% of which are singletons. Positively selected for CCR7, the CD45RO-negative cells used as naive CD8 cells excluded terminally differentiated effector memory CD45RA+ cells. V was pared by 4 bases and J by 1 base, with 8 bases between. Germline V gene lookup returns CDR1 SGDLS and CDR2 YYNGEE. The CDR3 sequence is 14 residues long. Turning to this clone: Other DNA sequences in the same sample also yield this CDR3.

The clonotype comes from a man aged 30 to 45 in good health. This rearrangement joins TRBV9 to TRBJ2-2; D may be TRBD2 (6 bases). The sequencing input was naive CD8+ T cells sorted from blood. In DNA form, the CDR3 reads TGTGCCAGCAGCCTCGGGGGGAACACCGGGGAGCTGTTTTTT. Residues: CASSLGGNTGELFF.